This T cell receptor (beta chain) was recorded in a study of T-cell reconstitution after alpha-beta-depleted transplantation in children. Unique molecular identifiers were used to barcode this TCRbeta library. A single record per CDR3 protein comes from TCRdb applying MiXCR to the PCR reads. The table lists about 260,000 distinct CDR3 sequences, roughly 10% of them singletons. This clonotype has a single count. This CDR3 is built from 16 residues. The V and J ends lost 4 bases and 0 bases respectively, with 13 bases between them. The germline gives CDR1 KGHSY, CDR2 FQNENV. The chain is built from TRBV16 and TRBJ2-1; D remains unclear. This material consisted of peripheral blood, taken 180 days after TCRalphabeta/CD19-depleted stem cell transplant. The sequence derives from a male patient between 2 and 9 years old who had a stem cell transplant for chronic granulomatous disease, so the T cells may come from the graft donor. Written as DNA, the CDR3 is TGTGCCAGCAGCCCAATACACCAAAGCTCCTACAATGAGCAGTTCTTC. Translated, it gives CASSPIHQSSYNEQFF.